This T cell receptor (beta chain) was documented in a study of blood T cell repertoires in COVID-19. The overall study: PBMCs, B-cell-depleted T cells, or T cells provided the cDNA or gDNA that made up the material.

Seattle's cohort entered during active infection and was followed longitudinally. Source study methods: Amplification from reference gene primers served as the basis for estimated nucleated cell counts. Assay: immunoSEQ multiplex PCR; the TCRdb copy retains only in-frame clones and omits some. For V, J and clone size, that table is used; D and trimming come from the DNA. Here the sample spans roughly 160,000 clones, just under 85% being singletons. The source is an elderly woman with COVID-19, enrolled during active disease. The sample was peripheral blood.

Here the CDR3 DNA reads TGTGCCAGCAGCTCCTACGGACTAGCGGGGGAAGAGACCCAGTACTTC. Its protein is CASSSYGLAGEETQYF. The chain joins TRBV9 to TRBJ2-5, with 13 bases matching TRBD2. V lost 4 bases and J lost 3; bases outside the gene matches: 6. CDR1 and CDR2 from the germline V gene are SGDLS and YYNGEE. CDR3 length: 16 residues.